The clone carrying this T cell receptor beta chain was counted ten times or more. This sample was included in a study of metastatic and nonmetastatic thyroid tumors. Background on the study: Samples came from malignant and benign thyroid patients, and repertoires were compared across blood and tumor or nodule tissue.

All patients were treatment-naive before thyroid surgery. As processed by the authors: It was from CDR3 differences across clinicopathological groups that a distant-metastasis classifier for papillary thyroid cancer was built. Via MiXCR, TCRdb re-called the PCR reads. The V and J calls and clone size are TCRdb's, not the authors'. The top ten hold 15% of the sample, which has some 16,000 clones, approximately 12% seen once. Germline CDR1 SQVTM, CDR2 ANQGSEA. Unmatched junction bases numbered 3, after V lost 6 bases and J lost 4 bases. The CDR3 contains 13 residues. The specimen was tumor tissue. The TCR was taken from a female donor with papillary thyroid cancer or a benign thyroid nodule (not recorded which). Some clones in this sample may be carry-over from other donors' samples. The V call is TRBV29-1, the J call TRBJ1-5, with TRBD1 identical over 10 bases. In nucleotides, the CDR3 is TGCAGCGTGGGGACAGGGGAGAATCAGCCCCAGCATTTT. Translated: CSVGTGENQPQHF.